The next 21 T cell receptor beta chains were all read from a single sample in a study of early T cells in non-severe SARS-CoV-2 infection. MiXCR, run by TCRdb on the 5' RACE reads, gives a single entry per CDR3 protein. The sample has fewer than 80,000 distinct CDR3 sequences, about 9.4% seen once. Sequencing used whole blood. These receptors were obtained from an adult who was a healthcare worker with PCR-confirmed SARS-CoV-2 infection or an uninfected control (not recorded which).

This clonotype has more than one count but fewer than ten. This chain connects TRBV20-1 to TRBJ2-7, with D perhaps TRBD2 (6 bases). The CDR3 covers 16 residues. Trimming took off 6 bases at V and 5 bases at J, with 26 bases between the two ends. From germline, CDR1 is DFQATT and CDR2 SNEGSKA (reference sequence). The CDR3, as DNA: TGCAGTGCAAGGAGGGAGCCCGGGACGGCGGGCGACGAGCAGTACTTC. Translated: CSARREPGTAGDEQYF.

This clonotype was picked up a small number of times. This chain links TRBV14 with TRBJ2-7; D uncertain. In germline, CDR1 is SGHDN, CDR2 FVKESK. This CDR3 spans 13 amino acids. With 1 base removed from V and 6 bases from J, the gap between germline ends came to 10 bases. For the CDR3, the DNA is TGTGCCAGCAGCCAAGGATTGGTCTCCGAGCAGTACTTC. Translating it yields CASSQGLVSEQYF.

This clonotype occurred a few times. This rearrangement joins TRBV18 to TRBJ1-4; TRBD1 agrees at 7 bases. The V and J ends lost 5 bases and 6 bases, in that order; junction bases with no gene match: 6. The CDR3 contains 14 residues. Germline V lookup: CDR1 KGHSH, CDR2 LQKENI. The DNA for the CDR3 is TGTGCCAGCTCAGTTCGGCAGGGGGATGAAAAACTGTTTTTT. The encoded protein is CASSVRQGDEKLFF.

A single count supports this clonotype. This chain links TRBV25-1 with TRBJ2-2, with D perhaps TRBD2 (6 bases). V lost 8 bases to trimming and J lost 2 bases, with 12 bases between them. The CDR3 runs to 14 residues. Germline CDR1 reads MGHDK; CDR2 reads SYGVNS. CDR3 loop: CASGGTANTGELFF. The CDR3 nucleotides are TGTGCCAGCGGAGGGACTGCAAACACCGGGGAGCTGTTTTTT.

This clonotype was picked up many times. The chain joins TRBV27 to TRBJ1-5; no reliable D call. The germline V gene has CDR1 MNHEY and CDR2 SMNVEV (reference sequence). This CDR3 is 13 amino acids long. V lost 6 bases and J lost 9, with 15 bases in between. CDR3: CASSSGRGRPQHF. The CDR3 DNA is TGTGCCAGCAGCTCTGGACGAGGTCGGCCCCAGCATTTT.

This clonotype was counted at least ten times. The chain is built from TRBV7-8 and TRBJ2-7; D gene unclear. The germline V and J ends were trimmed by 1 base and 4 bases, with 11 bases remaining between them. Germline loops: CDR1 SGHVS, CDR2 FQNEAQ. This CDR3 spans 14 amino acids. CDR3 loop: CASSLGGSLYEQYF. CDR3 DNA: TGTGCCAGCAGCTTAGGCGGCTCACTGTACGAGCAGTACTTC.

This clonotype has a count of ten or more. The chain recombines TRBV9 with TRBJ2-3; unclear D gene. The CDR3 contains 14 residues. V lost 3 bases to trimming and J lost 3 bases, with 11 bases between them. Germline assignment: CDR1 SGDLS and CDR2 YYNGEE. The CDR3 loop is CASSGYSETDTQYF. The DNA of the CDR3 is TGTGCCAGCAGCGGATATAGTGAAACAGATACGCAGTATTTT.

Written as DNA, the CDR3 is TGTGCCAGCAGCAAGACAGTTCTCGAGTACGAGCAGTACTTC. This translates into CASSKTVLEYEQYF. The V call is TRBV12-3 or TRBV12-4, the J call TRBJ2-7; TRBD1 might be the D (5 bases). Trimming left V 6 bases short and J 4 bases short, with 16 bases between. This CDR3 has 14 amino acids.

This clonotype was recorded a few times. This chain joins TRBV29-1 and TRBJ2-3, with 10 bases aligning to TRBD2. The CDR3 covers 15 residues. V dropped 5 bases and J dropped 2; count of bases not matched to a gene: 7. Germline assignment: CDR1 SQVTM and CDR2 ANQGSEA. DNA of the CDR3: TGCAGCGTTTTAGGACTAGCGGCGAACACAGATACGCAGTATTTT. As protein: CSVLGLAANTDTQYF.

The chain is built from TRBV4-3 and TRBJ1-1; D gene unclear. The CDR3 covers 15 residues. CDR1 and CDR2 from the germline V gene are LGHNA and YSLEER. Trimming pared 1 base from V and 3 bases from J, leaving 12 bases between. The chain's CDR3 is CASSQGDGPYTEAFF. DNA of the CDR3: TGCGCCAGCAGCCAAGGTGACGGACCTTACACTGAAGCTTTCTTT.

This clonotype was seen a handful of times. V and J are TRBV5-5 and TRBJ2-7, with 9 nucleotides matching TRBD1. Per the germline V gene, CDR1 is SGHKS and CDR2 is YYEKEE (reference sequence). Unmatched junction bases numbered 11, after V lost 4 bases and J lost 6 bases. The length of the CDR3 is 15 residues. The CDR3 sequence: CASSRSGTGTAEQYF. The CDR3 nucleotides read TGTGCCAGCAGCCGCTCCGGGACAGGGACCGCCGAGCAGTACTTC.

This rearrangement joins TRBV12-3 or TRBV12-4 to TRBJ2-5; no clear D. V was shortened by 3 bases and J by 1 base, with 6 bases between the two germline ends. The CDR3 covers 13 residues. CDR3 sequence reads: CASSFQIQETQYF. CDR3 nucleotides: TGTGCCAGCAGTTTCCAGATCCAAGAGACCCAGTACTTC.

Only a few counts were recorded for this clonotype. The chain links TRBV5-8 to TRBJ1-6; no clear D gene. The germline gives CDR1 SGHTS, CDR2 YDEGEE. The CDR3 extends over 14 amino acids. V dropped 3 bases and J dropped 10 bases, with 14 bases sitting between them. Here the CDR3 reads CASSSRGWNSPLHF. The CDR3 bases are TGTGCCAGCAGCTCCCGAGGTTGGAACTCACCCCTCCACTTT.

This clonotype was counted only a few times. This sequence joins TRBV19 and TRBJ1-5; D is ambiguous. Trimming cost V 3 bases and J 7 bases, with 10 bases left between them. Germline lookup yields CDR1 LNHDA and CDR2 SQIVND (reference sequence). CDR3 size: 13 residues. CDR3 loop: CASSISIWQPQHF. Written as DNA, the CDR3 is TGTGCCAGTAGTATCTCTATCTGGCAGCCCCAGCATTTT.

This clonotype has ten or more counts. The V call is TRBV3-1, the J call TRBJ1-6; TRBD1 matches 8 bases. This CDR3 spans 16 amino acids. The V gene end was trimmed by 1 base and the J gene end by 9 bases; junction bases not matched to a gene: 8. Per the germline V gene, CDR1 is LGHDT and CDR2 is YNNKEL (reference sequence). In DNA, the CDR3 is TGTGCCAGCAGCCAAGGATCCGGGACAGGCTTTTCACCCCTCCACTTT. Translated, it gives CASSQGSGTGFSPLHF.

This clonotype has at least ten counts. The V and J genes are TRBV20-1 and TRBJ1-1; TRBD1 matches at 7 bases. The junction had 6 bases not matched to a gene; V was cut back by 6 bases and J by 8 bases. Germline loops: CDR1 DFQATT, CDR2 SNEGSKA (reference sequence). The CDR3 has 11 amino acids. The DNA for the CDR3 is TGCAGTGCGAGGGGACAGAGGGAAGCTTTCTTT. This encodes CSARGQREAFF.

Ten or more counts support this clonotype. The chain recombines TRBV13 with TRBJ2-1; 8 bases agree with TRBD2. With V trimmed by 9 bases and J by 0 bases, 4 bases remained unmatched. This CDR3 has 14 amino acids. Germline loops: CDR1 PRHDT, CDR2 FYEKMQ (reference sequence). CDR3 amino acids: CASSGTSSYNEQFF. The CDR3 nucleotides are TGTGCCAGTAGCGGGACCAGCTCCTACAATGAGCAGTTCTTC.

This clonotype occurred many times. This chain connects TRBV7-6 to TRBJ1-5; tentative D call: TRBD1 (6 bases). Deletions cut 5 bases from V and 2 bases from J, with 10 bases between. The CDR3 contains 14 residues. The germline CDR1 and CDR2 sequences are SGHVS and FNYEAQ. The CDR3 loop reads CASSNPGGNQPQHF. The DNA for the CDR3 is TGTGCCAGCAGCAACCCAGGGGGCAATCAGCCCCAGCATTTT.

This clonotype was counted between two and nine times. The rearrangement links TRBV3-1 to TRBJ1-2; D gene ambiguous. V lost 1 base and J lost 7, with 4 bases in between. CDR1 is LGHDT and CDR2 is YNNKEL in the germline V gene (reference sequence). The CDR3 has 11 residues. The CDR3 reads CASSQASGYTF. CDR3 nucleotides: TGTGCCAGCAGCCAAGCAAGTGGCTACACCTTC.

This clonotype was counted many times. The chain is built from TRBV5-1 and TRBJ2-3, with 8 bases that match TRBD1. Germline V CDR1 and CDR2: SGHRS, YFSETQ. This CDR3 is built from 16 residues. Trimming took 1 base from V and 2 from J; bases not matched to a gene: 6. CDR3 DNA sequence: TGCGCCAGCAGCTTGCGGACAGGGACCTACACAGATACGCAGTATTTT. Translating gives CASSLRTGTYTDTQYF.

At least ten counts were recorded for this clonotype. The gene calls are TRBV5-1 and TRBJ2-3; D is unresolved. Germline CDR1 SGHRS, CDR2 YFSETQ. V was trimmed by 0 bases and J by 0 bases, leaving 8 bases between them. The CDR3 totals 15 residues. The CDR3 DNA reads TGCGCCAGCAGCTTGGACCAACCGAGCACAGATACGCAGTATTTT. Its translation is CASSLDQPSTDTQYF.